This T cell receptor (beta chain) was sequenced during a study of T-cell reconstitution after alpha-beta-depleted transplantation in children (dated by TCRdb to 2016 to 2017). Context from the whole study: Using TCR repertoire profiling, the study followed T-cell immune reconstitution in a quantitative way in children after TCRalphabeta/CD19-depleted allogeneic hematopoietic cell transplantation.

Library generation was performed with PCR. Sequencing relied on an Illumina HiSeq 2500. Molecular barcoding was employed in the preparation of TCR libraries, with unique molecular identifiers being used to normalize TCRbeta repertoire quantification. TCRdb took the public reads, trimmed them with fastp at Q25, ran MiXCR for clone calling and kept in-frame beta chains. CDR3 protein duplicates are merged, each entry listing the most common genes and DNA. The sample includes more than 450,000 distinct CDR3 sequences, with 18% observed a single time. The ten largest clones represent about 3.1% of the sample. After removal of 0 bases from V and 5 bases from J, the junction retains 9 bases not matched to a gene. From a lookup of the germline V gene, CDR1 and CDR2 are MNHEY and SVGAGI. Spanning cysteine to phenylalanine, the CDR3 consists of 16 amino acids. Only the CDR3 DNA stays, 48 bases, in frame from base 1.

This clonotype was seen a few times. The specificity of this receptor is unknown. No clone much larger than this one lies a single base away; base qualities are absent. The sequences come from PBMCs from the stem cell graft donor, collected from the stem cell graft. This TCR was sampled from a human donor who donated a stem cell graft to a child with acute lymphoblastic leukemia. The V gene is TRBV6-5 and the J gene is TRBJ2-5; 7 central bases correspond to TRBD1. This receptor has the CDR3 CASSYSAGGDVETQYF. The DNA sequence reads TGTGCCAGCAGTTACTCGGCAGGGGGTGATGTTGAGACCCAGTACTTC.